Presented here are 20 T cell receptor beta chains from one specimen sequenced in a study of Graves' ophthalmopathy and Graves' hyperthyroidism (dated by TCRdb to the late 2010s). The instrument given in TCRdb is Illumina HiSeq 2000. For repertoire sequencing, the TCR beta CDR3 regions were amplified from RNA transcripts. The first round of RT-PCR was done with HTBI primers and the Qiagen OneStep RT-PCR kit, and was followed by a second round of multiplex PCR, then size selection and purification. TCRdb applied fastp at Q25 and MiXCR to the public reads, then kept only in-frame beta chains. Each record represents a unique CDR3 protein, reported with the most common genes and DNA among its rows. In all, the sample holds hundreds of thousands of distinct CDR3 sequences, and approximately 21% of those were seen once. Clones ranked in the top ten supply approximately 6.9% of the sample. Input material: peripheral blood. These receptors were taken from a woman younger than 30 with stable Graves' hyperthyroidism. Some clones in this sample may be carry-over from other donors' samples. Donor details come from another sample of the same person, matched by shared clones.

In this sample, this clonotype turned up many times. V usage is TRBV6-2 or TRBV6-3 and J usage is TRBJ2-7; 9 bases agree with TRBD2. With V trimmed by 5 bases and J by 4 bases, 15 bases remained unmatched. Looked up from germline, CDR1 is MNHEY and CDR2 is SVGEGT. This CDR3 contains 17 residues. The DNA of the CDR3 is TGTGCCAGCAGTATCCTATCTGGCGCGGGGGGGAATTACGAGCAGTACTTC. Protein: CASSILSGAGGNYEQYF.

This clonotype came up a few times. The chain combines TRBV29-1 with TRBJ2-3; 11 bases agree with TRBD2. There are 14 residues in the CDR3. V shed 4 bases, J shed 3 bases, and the junction held 3 bases outside the gene matches. CDR1 is SQVTM and CDR2 is ANQGSEA in the germline V gene. The DNA for the CDR3 is TGCAGCGTTGGGGTAGCGGGAGGGACAGATACGCAGTATTTT. Translation: CSVGVAGGTDTQYF.

This clonotype came up a few times. The CDR3 region is CASTRSGSGYEQYF. The CDR3, as DNA: TGTGCCAGCACCCGAAGCGGGAGCGGCTACGAGCAGTACTTC. V gene TRBV12-3 or TRBV12-4 combines with J gene TRBJ2-7; 8 bases are a match to TRBD2. The CDR3 runs to 14 residues. V shed 7 bases and J 3 bases; nucleotides not matched to a gene: 8.

Ten or more counts support this clonotype. The CDR3 is CASSYDGGANVLTF. For the CDR3, the DNA is TGTGCCAGCAGTTACGACGGGGGGGCCAACGTCCTGACTTTC. The chain links TRBV6-5 to TRBJ2-6; D is uncertain. Germline V gene sequence: CDR1 MNHEY, CDR2 SVGAGI. The CDR3 has 14 amino acids. Trimming left V 2 bases short and J 4 bases short, with 6 bases between.

Note on this clonotype: A read error may be the cause here, since a much bigger clone is one base away. V is TRBV6-5 and J is TRBJ2-5; 9 nucleotides align to TRBD1. CDR3 length: 14 amino acids. J was trimmed by 2 bases and V by 2 bases; bases with no gene match: 0. Germline lookup yields CDR1 MNHEY and CDR2 SVGAGI. The CDR3 loop reads CASSYGTGQETQYF. The CDR3 DNA follows: TGTGCCAGCAGTTACGGGACAGGGCAAGAGACCCAGTACTTC.

This clonotype was found a few times. This sequence joins TRBV11-2 and TRBJ1-5; D is uncertain. The CDR3 is 14 residues long. CDR1 and CDR2 from the germline V gene are SGHAT and FQNNGV. The V end lost 5 bases, the J end lost 6 bases, and 14 bases lay between the germline ends. In nucleotides, the CDR3 is TGTGCCAGCAGCGTACGTAGTAGCGGTCAGCCCCAGCATTTT. Its protein is CASSVRSSGQPQHF.

This clonotype was detected ten times or more. At one boundary the junction diverges from the germline segment, which might be a read error. The rearrangement joins TRBV6-5 to TRBJ1-1; 9 bases line up with TRBD1. The CDR3 contains 22 residues. Looked up from germline, CDR1 is MNHEY and CDR2 is SVGAGI. The CDR3 reads CASSYSVSGTGKPIPMNIEAFF. CDR3 nucleotide sequence: TGTGCCAGCAGTTACTCGGTTTCCGGGACAGGGAAGCCTATCCCGATGAACATTGAAGCTTTCTTT.

Only a few counts were recorded for this clonotype. This chain connects TRBV2 to TRBJ2-7; 9 nucleotides match TRBD1. Trimming removed 4 bases from V and 6 bases from J; junction bases left unmatched: 4. Germline V gene lookup returns CDR1 SNHLY and CDR2 FYNNEI. There are 13 residues in the CDR3. In nucleotides, the CDR3 is TGTGCCAGCAGTGTAATGGGACAGGGCGAGCAGTACTTC. The encoded protein is CASSVMGQGEQYF.

Turning to this clonotype: Since a much larger clone is just one base distant, this may be a read error. The genes are TRBV7-9 and TRBJ2-7; D is possibly TRBD1 (6 bases). The germline CDR1 and CDR2 sequences are SEHNR and FQNEAQ (reference sequence). Trimming pared 5 bases from V and 3 bases from J, leaving 8 bases between. The CDR3 loop spans 12 amino acids. CDR3 region: CASSHRDYEQYF. The CDR3, as DNA: TGTGCCAGCAGCCACAGGGACTACGAGCAGTACTTC.

The chain combines TRBV28 with TRBJ1-5; D might be TRBD1 (5 bases). There are 15 residues in the CDR3. V was shortened by 4 bases and J by 5 bases, with 15 bases between the two germline ends. CDR1 and CDR2 from the germline V gene are MDHEN and SYDVKM. CDR3: CASSSYRQKHQPQHF. DNA of the CDR3: TGTGCCAGCAGTTCCTATCGACAGAAGCATCAGCCCCAGCATTTT.

The sample holds a few counts of this clonotype. The chain couples TRBV6-5 to TRBJ1-3, with D uncertain. CDR1 MNHEY and CDR2 SVGAGI come from the germline V gene. V lost 6 bases and J lost 4, with 10 bases in between. This CDR3 comprises 13 residues. The CDR3 is CASSGYTGNTIYF. The CDR3 DNA reads as TGTGCCAGCAGCGGTTATACGGGAAACACCATATATTTT.

The chain combines TRBV12-3 or TRBV12-4 with TRBJ1-1, with 7 bases aligning to TRBD1. V was pared by 5 bases and J by 3 bases, with 3 bases of the junction left unmatched. The CDR3 sequence is 13 residues long. DNA of the CDR3: TGTGCCAGCAGTGTGGGACAGTACACTGAAGCTTTCTTT. Translated, it gives CASSVGQYTEAFF.

This clonotype has a count of ten or more. The chain recombines TRBV2 with TRBJ1-6; D is unclear. Trimming removed 6 bases from V and 4 bases from J, with 10 bases in between. CDR1 and CDR2 from the germline V gene are SNHLY and FYNNEI. The CDR3 spans 14 residues. This chain's CDR3 is CASRLAAYNSPLHF. The CDR3, as DNA: TGTGCCAGCAGGCTGGCAGCGTATAATTCACCCCTCCACTTT. The entire variable domain, with the rest obtained from reference TRBV2 and TRBJ1-6, is as follows: EPEVTQTPSHQVTQMGQEVILRCVPISNHLYFYWYRQILGQKVEFLVSFYNNEISEKSEIFDDQFSVERPDGSNFTLKIRSTKLEDSAMYFCASRLAAYNSPLHFGNGTRLTVT.

This clonotype has a count of ten or more. The V and J genes are TRBV20-1 and TRBJ1-2; 8 bases align to TRBD1. CDR1 is DFQATT and CDR2 is SNEGSKA in the germline V gene (reference sequence). V was pared by 2 bases and J by 5 bases, with 7 bases of the junction left unmatched. The CDR3 spans 14 residues. CDR3 nucleotides: TGCAGTGCTAGACAGGGGGCTAGCGTGTATGGCTACACCTTC. Its translation: CSARQGASVYGYTF.

This clonotype has ten or more counts. The chain is built from TRBV10-3 and TRBJ1-1, with D perhaps TRBD1 (5 bases). Per the germline V gene, CDR1 is ENHRY and CDR2 is SYGVKD. Trimming took 2 bases from V and 5 from J, leaving 12 bases between them. The CDR3 spans 14 residues. The CDR3 loop reads CAISERGTGTEAFF. CDR3 nucleotides: TGTGCCATCAGTGAGCGGGGGACTGGGACTGAAGCTTTCTTT.

This clonotype was seen many times. The gene calls are TRBV11-2 and TRBJ2-5; 9 nucleotides agree with TRBD1. Germline V lookup: CDR1 SGHAT, CDR2 FQNNGV. CDR3 length: 14 amino acids. The J segment lost 5 bases and the V segment lost 6 bases, leaving 7 bases of the junction unmatched. For the CDR3, the DNA is TGTGCCAGCAGGACTTTCGACAGGGGGGAGACCCAGTACTTC. Translating it yields CASRTFDRGETQYF.

The chain couples TRBV15 to TRBJ1-1; D perhaps matches TRBD1 (6 bases). Germline V gives CDR1 LNHNV, CDR2 YYDKDF (reference sequence). Trimming took off 3 bases at V and 10 bases at J, with 18 bases between the two ends. The CDR3 is made up of 14 amino acids. The CDR3 DNA reads TGTGCCACCAGCAGTTCCGGGACACTAAGCGTAGCTTTCTTT. Its translation: CATSSSGTLSVAFF.

The chain joins TRBV11-2 to TRBJ2-2; no definite D call. There are 18 residues in the CDR3. CDR1 and CDR2 from the germline V gene are SGHAT and FQNNGV. Trimming removed 5 bases at V and 4 bases at J, with 23 bases between. The CDR3 region has the DNA TGTGCCAGCAGCCCAAGACTGCCCCGGTACCTTCGCACCGGGGAGCTGTTTTTT. This translates into CASSPRLPRYLRTGELFF.

This clonotype was seen ten or more times. The chain links TRBV5-1 to TRBJ1-6, with D unresolved. The CDR3 length is 15 residues. The V end was cut by 2 bases, the J end by 4 bases, with 10 bases between. Per germline, CDR1 SGHRS and CDR2 YFSETQ. Written as DNA, the CDR3 is TGCGCCAGCAGCTTTTCGGCAGTTTATAATTCACCCCTCCACTTT. Protein: CASSFSAVYNSPLHF.

The CDR3: CASRATGQGQGYTF. Here the CDR3 DNA reads TGTGCCAGCAGGGCAACTGGACAGGGGCAGGGCTACACCTTC. The V and J genes are TRBV6-1 and TRBJ1-2; TRBD1 matches at 9 bases. Germline values: CDR1 MNHNS, CDR2 SASEGT. With 6 bases clipped from V and 8 bases from J, the junction kept 10 bases outside the gene matches. The length of the CDR3 is 14 residues.